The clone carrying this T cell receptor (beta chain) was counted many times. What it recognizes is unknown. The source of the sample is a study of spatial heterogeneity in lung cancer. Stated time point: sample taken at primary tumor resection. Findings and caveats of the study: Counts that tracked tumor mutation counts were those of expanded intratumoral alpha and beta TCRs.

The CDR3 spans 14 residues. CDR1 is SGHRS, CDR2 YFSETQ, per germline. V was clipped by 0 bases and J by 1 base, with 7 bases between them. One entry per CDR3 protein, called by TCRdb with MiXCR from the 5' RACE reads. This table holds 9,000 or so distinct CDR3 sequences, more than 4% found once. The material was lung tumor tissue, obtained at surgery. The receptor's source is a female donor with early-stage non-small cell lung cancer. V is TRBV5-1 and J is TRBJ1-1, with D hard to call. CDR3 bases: TGCGCCAGCAGCTTGGGGGCTGCGAACACTGAAGCTTTCTTT. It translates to CASSLGAANTEAFF. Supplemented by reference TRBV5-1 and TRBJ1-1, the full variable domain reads KAGVTQTPRYLIKTRGQQVTLSCSPISGHRSVSWYQQTPGQGLQFLFEYFSETQRNKGNFPGRFSGRQFSNSRSEMNVSTLELGDSALYLCASSLGAANTEAFFGQGTRLTVV.